This T cell receptor (beta chain) comes out of a study of breast tumors, draining lymph nodes, adjacent tissues. This clonotype has more than one count but fewer than ten. What it binds is not known. Study-level results: Tumor T cell lymph node origin was a supported hypothesis, not proven. Tumors had less TCR diversity than lymph nodes, more than nontumor tissue.

Axillary draining lymph nodes of breast cancer patients supplied the node samples. CDR1 LGHDT and CDR2 YNNKEL come from the germline V gene (reference sequence). The ends lost 4 bases at V and 6 bases at J; junction bases unmatched: 9. The CDR3 has 15 amino acids. Using its own MiXCR run on the multiplex PCR reads, TCRdb lists one record per CDR3 protein. The sample contains around 100,000 distinct CDR3 sequences, approximately 21% of which appear only once. This chain links TRBV3-1 with TRBJ2-3; TRBD2 aligns across 8 bases. Sequenced sample: axillary lymph node tissue. The receptor was isolated from a female donor with breast cancer. Some clones in this sample may be carry-over from other donors' samples. This CDR3 reads CASSRTEREPDTQYF. CDR3 in DNA: TGTGCCAGCAGCCGGACCGAGCGGGAGCCGGATACGCAGTATTTT.